What follows are 13 T cell receptor beta chains derived from one specimen sequenced in a study of cytomegalovirus exposure and HLA in healthy donors. The PCR ran on 60 Vbeta and 13 Jbeta primers. Measured with immunoSEQ multiplex PCR; TCRdb has only the in-frame clones, and not every one. The repertoire holds 77,000 or so clones, with around 81% as singletons. The material sequenced was PBMCs. These TCRs come from a man aged 35 to 55 in good health and CMV-seronegative.

The DNA of the CDR3 is TGTGCCAGCAGCGTAGAAGGCAGGAGCGGCACCGGGGAGCTGTTTTTT. It specifies CASSVEGRSGTGELFF. The chain joins TRBV9 to TRBJ2-2, with a possible D match to TRBD2 (5 bases). Trimming cost V 0 bases and J 4 bases, with 13 bases left between them. Germline V gene data show CDR1 as SGDLS and CDR2 as YYNGEE. There are 16 residues in the CDR3.

In its sample, this clone was seen once. This chain connects TRBV28 to TRBJ2-5; D gene uncertain. The CDR3 contains 13 residues. Germline V gene lookup returns CDR1 MDHEN and CDR2 SYDVKM. V lost 2 bases to trimming and J lost 5 bases, with 9 bases between them. The CDR3 DNA reads as TGTGCCAGCAGTTTAAATGCTCGGGAGACCCAGTACTTC. Translating it yields CASSLNARETQYF.

The chain uses TRBV6-1 and TRBJ1-3; perhaps TRBD1 as D (5 bases). Deletions cut 3 bases from V and 0 bases from J, with 12 bases between. This CDR3 has 16 residues. Germline CDR1 and CDR2: MNHNS and SASEGT. This CDR3 reads CASSDGFRVSGNTIYF. DNA of the CDR3: TGTGCCAGCAGTGATGGTTTCAGGGTCTCTGGAAACACCATATATTTT.

This rearrangement joins TRBV28 to TRBJ1-1; possibly TRBD1 for D (6 bases). Germline V CDR1 and CDR2: MDHEN, SYDVKM. The CDR3 length is 14 residues. V gave up 4 bases and J gave up 3 bases, with 12 bases separating them. The chain's CDR3 is CASSSTGIHTEAFF. CDR3 bases: TGTGCCAGCAGTTCAACAGGGATCCACACTGAAGCTTTCTTT.

V and J are TRBV6-1 and TRBJ1-1, with D maybe TRBD1 (5 bases). The CDR3 length is 14 residues. Trimming removed 4 bases at V and 4 bases at J, with 13 bases between. The germline V gene has CDR1 MNHNS and CDR2 SASEGT. This CDR3 is CASSVPDSRTEAFF. The CDR3 DNA sequence: TGTGCCAGCAGTGTTCCAGACAGTCGCACTGAAGCTTTCTTT.

V gene TRBV19 combines with J gene TRBJ2-1; 7 bases line up with TRBD2. In germline, CDR1 is LNHDA, CDR2 SQIVND (reference sequence). Losses at the gene ends were 1 base for V and 3 bases for J; bases not matched to a gene: 3. The CDR3 contains 15 residues. The CDR3 bases are TGTGCCAGTAGTATAGTAACTAGCGTCTACAATGAGCAGTTCTTC. It encodes CASSIVTSVYNEQFF.

The chain combines TRBV11-3 with TRBJ2-2, with 9 positions matching TRBD1. V was clipped by 5 bases and J by 1 base; unmatched bases: 2. The CDR3 runs to 15 residues. CDR1 is SGHNT and CDR2 is YENEEA in the germline V gene. For the CDR3, the DNA is TGTGCCAGCAGCCTGGGACAGGGGAACACCGGGGAGCTGTTTTTT. Protein: CASSLGQGNTGELFF.

The sample holds one count of this clone. This chain uses TRBV7-2 with TRBJ1-3; a weak D match, TRBD1 (6 bases). V was cut by 1 base and J by 0 bases, with 10 bases left in between. Germline assignment: CDR1 SGHTA and CDR2 FQGNSA. The CDR3 runs to 16 residues. The CDR3 is CASSLGDRHSGNTIYF. Here the CDR3 DNA reads TGTGCCAGCAGCTTAGGAGACAGGCACTCTGGAAACACCATATATTTT.

The V and J genes are TRBV5-1 and TRBJ2-7, with D perhaps matching TRBD2 (6 bases). CDR3 length: 13 residues. Trimming shortened V by 0 bases and J by 5 bases, and 9 bases separated the two germline ends. Per germline, CDR1 SGHRS and CDR2 YFSETQ. CDR3 region: CASSLGPGDEQYF. The CDR3, as DNA: TGCGCCAGCAGCTTGGGCCCGGGGGACGAGCAGTACTTC.

The V call is TRBV19, the J call TRBJ2-1; 10 bases align to TRBD2. The CDR3 has 14 amino acids. CDR1 and CDR2 from the germline V gene are LNHDA and SQIVND (reference sequence). The V and J ends lost 4 bases and 6 bases, in that order; junction bases with no gene match: 3. The CDR3 DNA sequence: TGTGCCAGTAGTACGGGACTAGCGAGCAATGAGCAGTTCTTC. Translated, it gives CASSTGLASNEQFF.

The V gene is TRBV28, the J gene TRBJ1-5; 8 bases are shared with TRBD1. J was trimmed by 1 base and V by 5 bases; bases with no gene match: 1. The CDR3 is 14 amino acids. The V gene's germline CDR1 is MDHEN and CDR2 SYDVKM. This chain's CDR3 is CASSPGGSNQPQHF. DNA of the CDR3: TGTGCCAGCAGTCCAGGGGGCAGCAATCAGCCCCAGCATTTT.

The chain couples TRBV7-3 to TRBJ2-2; D perhaps matches TRBD2 (5 bases). Germline lookup yields CDR1 SGHTA and CDR2 FQGTGA. This CDR3 comprises 13 residues. The V end was cut by 5 bases, the J end by 4 bases, with 8 bases between. CDR3 sequence: CASSQEVTGELFF. In DNA form, the CDR3 reads TGTGCCAGCAGCCAGGAGGTCACCGGGGAGCTGTTTTTT.

The genes are TRBV27 and TRBJ2-7; 9 bases line up with TRBD1. The CDR3 loop spans 15 amino acids. Germline CDR1 is MNHEY and CDR2 is SMNVEV (reference sequence). The junction had 9 bases not matched to a gene; V was cut back by 4 bases and J by 5 bases. CDR3: CASSSGTGSRDEQYF. In DNA form, the CDR3 reads TGTGCCAGCAGTTCCGGGACAGGGTCCCGGGACGAGCAGTACTTC.